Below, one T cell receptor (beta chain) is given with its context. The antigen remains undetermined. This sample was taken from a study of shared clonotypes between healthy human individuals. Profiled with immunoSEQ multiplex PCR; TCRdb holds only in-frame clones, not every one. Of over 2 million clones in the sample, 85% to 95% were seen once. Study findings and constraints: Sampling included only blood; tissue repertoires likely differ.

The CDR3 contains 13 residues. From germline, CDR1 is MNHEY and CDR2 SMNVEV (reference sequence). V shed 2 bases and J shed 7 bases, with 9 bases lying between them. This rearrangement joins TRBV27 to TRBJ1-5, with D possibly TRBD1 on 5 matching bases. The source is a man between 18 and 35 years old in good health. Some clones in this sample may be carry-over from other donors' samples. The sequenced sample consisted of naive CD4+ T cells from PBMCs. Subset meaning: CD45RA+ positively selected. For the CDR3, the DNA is TGTGCCAGCAGTTTAGAGGGGAGGCAGCCCCAGCATTTT. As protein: CASSLEGRQPQHF.